A selection of T cell receptor beta chains follows, all from one sample in a study of beta chain features in type 1 diabetes. TCRdb's copy holds only in-frame clones and misses some; the assay was immunoSEQ multiplex PCR. Found here are 600,000 to 700,000 clones, around an eighth of them singletons; the top ten hold approximately 0.02%. Sequenced sample: naive CD4+ T cells from blood. The receptors were sampled from a man aged 18 to 30 with type 1 diabetes. Both conserved end residues are part of each CDR3. D genes are given only for firm matches. Size is omitted from some rows. Given values are once, few, many or a class for expanded clones.

j_call: TRBJ2-7; d_call: -; v_call: TRBV5-1; clone_size: few; cdr3_nt: TGCGCCAGCAGCGCGCAACAGGGCTTGGACGAGCAGTACTTC; cdr3_aa: CASSAQQGLDEQYF
j_call: TRBJ2-7; d_call: -; v_call: TRBV6-5; clone_size: few; cdr3_nt: TGTGCCAGCAGTGTCGATTATACTGTTTACGAGCAGTACTTC; cdr3_aa: CASSVDYTVYEQYF
j_call: TRBJ1-2; d_call: -; v_call: TRBV30; clone_size: -; cdr3_nt: TGTGCCTGGAGTGAAGGTGGGATCTACACCTTC; cdr3_aa: CAWSEGGIYTF
j_call: TRBJ1-1; d_call: -; v_call: TRBV2; clone_size: few; cdr3_nt: TGTGCCAGCAGAGGGGCAGGGAACACTGAAGCTTTCTTT; cdr3_aa: CASRGAGNTEAFF
j_call: TRBJ2-7; d_call: -; v_call: TRBV2; clone_size: few; cdr3_nt: TGTGCCAGCAGTGAACGGCAGGTACCAGCCTACGAGCAGTACTTC; cdr3_aa: CASSERQVPAYEQYF
j_call: TRBJ2-1; d_call: -; v_call: TRBV4-2; clone_size: -; cdr3_nt: TGTGCCAGCAGCCAGGCCCAGGGGCTGAGCTCCTACAATGAGCAGTTCTTC; cdr3_aa: CASSQAQGLSSYNEQFF
j_call: TRBJ2-5; d_call: TRBD2; v_call: TRBV13; clone_size: -; cdr3_nt: TGTGCCAGCAGCAGACTAGGACTAGCGGAAGAGACCCAGTACTTC; cdr3_aa: CASSRLGLAEETQYF
j_call: TRBJ1-2; d_call: -; v_call: TRBV29-1; clone_size: -; cdr3_nt: TGCAGCGTTGAAGAGGCACAGGCTTTTAACTATGGCTACACCTTC; cdr3_aa: CSVEEAQAFNYGYTF
j_call: TRBJ2-7; d_call: TRBD1; v_call: TRBV7-8; clone_size: -; cdr3_nt: TGTGCCAGCAGCTTTACAGGGGGCCTCTCCTACGAGCAGTACTTC; cdr3_aa: CASSFTGGLSYEQYF
j_call: TRBJ1-1; d_call: -; v_call: TRBV10-3; clone_size: -; cdr3_nt: TGTGCCATCAGTGAACAGGGAGGCACTGAAGCTTTCTTT; cdr3_aa: CAISEQGGTEAFF
j_call: TRBJ1-1; d_call: -; v_call: TRBV18; clone_size: -; cdr3_nt: TGTGCCAGCCGCCGGGGGACATCTGGAGGTGACACTGAAGCTTTCTTT; cdr3_aa: CASRRGTSGGDTEAFF
j_call: TRBJ2-3; d_call: -; v_call: TRBV29-1; clone_size: -; cdr3_nt: TGCAGCGCGCCTGACAGGTCGATTCGCAACGCCCGGGAGGCGCAGTATTTT; cdr3_aa: CSAPDRSIRNAREAQYF
j_call: TRBJ2-7; d_call: -; v_call: TRBV19; clone_size: -; cdr3_nt: TGTGCCAGTAGCATCCGGGACCTGGACCTCTACGAGCAGTACTTC; cdr3_aa: CASSIRDLDLYEQYF
j_call: TRBJ2-6; d_call: -; v_call: TRBV5-1; clone_size: -; cdr3_nt: TGCGCCAGCAGCTTCGACGGCTCTGGGGCCAACGTCCTGACTTTC; cdr3_aa: CASSFDGSGANVLTF
j_call: TRBJ2-1; d_call: TRBD1; v_call: TRBV2; clone_size: -; cdr3_nt: TGTGCCAGCAGACCGGGACAGGGGGCAAATGAGCAGTTCTTC; cdr3_aa: CASRPGQGANEQFF
j_call: TRBJ2-2; d_call: -; v_call: TRBV7-3; clone_size: few; cdr3_nt: TGTGCCAGCAGCTCCCCTGCCAAGGCGAACACCGGGGAGCTGTTTTTT; cdr3_aa: CASSSPAKANTGELFF
j_call: TRBJ2-7; d_call: -; v_call: TRBV10-3; clone_size: -; cdr3_nt: TGTGCCATCAGTGGCAATTCGGACGAGCAGTACTTC; cdr3_aa: CAISGNSDEQYF
j_call: TRBJ2-7; d_call: -; v_call: TRBV7-6; clone_size: few; cdr3_nt: TGTGCCAGCAGCCCGGGGGTCTCGAGCTCCTACGAGCAGTACTTC; cdr3_aa: CASSPGVSSSYEQYF
j_call: TRBJ1-1; d_call: TRBD1; v_call: TRBV20-1; clone_size: -; cdr3_nt: TGCAGTGCTAGACGGGACAGCGAAGCTTTCTTT; cdr3_aa: CSARRDSEAFF
j_call: TRBJ1-6; d_call: -; v_call: TRBV7-9; clone_size: few; cdr3_nt: TGTGCCAGCAGCAAAGGGGGGATCCGCTCCTATAATTCACCCCTCCACTTT; cdr3_aa: CASSKGGIRSYNSPLHF
j_call: TRBJ2-1; d_call: -; v_call: TRBV5-6; clone_size: few; cdr3_nt: TGTGCCAGCAGCTTGGGCTGGAATGAGCAGTTCTTC; cdr3_aa: CASSLGWNEQFF
j_call: TRBJ1-1; d_call: -; v_call: TRBV18; clone_size: -; cdr3_nt: TGTGCCAGCTCCCTCCCCGGGGGCACTGAAGCTTTCTTT; cdr3_aa: CASSLPGGTEAFF
j_call: TRBJ1-5; d_call: -; v_call: TRBV30; clone_size: -; cdr3_nt: TGTGCCTGGAGCCCACAGGGTAGTCAGCCCCAGCATTTT; cdr3_aa: CAWSPQGSQPQHF
j_call: TRBJ2-5; d_call: -; v_call: TRBV6-5; clone_size: -; cdr3_nt: TGTGCCAGCAGAACTCCATGGGGGGCCCAAGAGACCCAGTACTTC; cdr3_aa: CASRTPWGAQETQYF
j_call: TRBJ1-2; d_call: TRBD1; v_call: TRBV29-1; clone_size: -; cdr3_nt: TGCAGCGTTGAAACCAGGACAGGGGGCGGCTATGGCTACACCTTC; cdr3_aa: CSVETRTGGGYGYTF
j_call: TRBJ1-6; d_call: -; v_call: TRBV30; clone_size: -; cdr3_nt: TGTGCCTGGAGTCGGGACGGAAGCTCCTATAATTCACCCCTCCACTTT; cdr3_aa: CAWSRDGSSYNSPLHF
j_call: TRBJ2-3; d_call: -; v_call: TRBV14; clone_size: many; cdr3_nt: TGTGCCAGCAGATCCAGGGAGGATACGCAGTATTTT; cdr3_aa: CASRSREDTQYF
j_call: TRBJ1-3; d_call: -; v_call: TRBV7-2; clone_size: few; cdr3_nt: TGTGCCAGCAGCCTCCGGGGTGGAACAGGAAACACCATATATTTT; cdr3_aa: CASSLRGGTGNTIYF
j_call: TRBJ1-1; d_call: -; v_call: TRBV9; clone_size: -; cdr3_nt: TGTGCCAGCAGCGTAGGGTGGAACACTGAAGCTTTCTTT; cdr3_aa: CASSVGWNTEAFF
j_call: TRBJ1-5; d_call: -; v_call: TRBV6-6; clone_size: -; cdr3_nt: TGTGCCAGCAGGGATCATGTGGGGGCCCAGCATTTT; cdr3_aa: CASRDHVGAQHF
j_call: TRBJ2-1; d_call: -; v_call: TRBV19; clone_size: -; cdr3_nt: TGTGCCAGTAGTATAGGTACCGGGACTCCTTCGAATGAGCAGTTCTTC; cdr3_aa: CASSIGTGTPSNEQFF
j_call: TRBJ1-2; d_call: -; v_call: TRBV4-1; clone_size: few; cdr3_nt: TGCGCCAGCAGCCAGACAGCTAACTATGGCTACACCTTC; cdr3_aa: CASSQTANYGYTF
j_call: TRBJ2-7; d_call: TRBD1; v_call: TRBV28; clone_size: -; cdr3_nt: TGTGCCATTCAAACAGGGGGCTACGAGCAGTACTTC; cdr3_aa: CAIQTGGYEQYF
j_call: TRBJ2-7; d_call: -; v_call: TRBV28; clone_size: few; cdr3_nt: TGTGCCAGCAGCCAAACCCACCGGACAGAACCCACTAGGGGGAACGAGCAGTACTTC; cdr3_aa: CASSQTHRTEPTRGNEQYF
j_call: TRBJ1-2; d_call: -; v_call: TRBV9; clone_size: -; cdr3_nt: TGTGCCAGCAGCGCCAGCTATGGCTACACCTTC; cdr3_aa: CASSASYGYTF
j_call: TRBJ1-5; d_call: TRBD1; v_call: TRBV28; clone_size: -; cdr3_nt: TGTGCCAGCAGCCTGGGACAGGGAGGCAATCAGCCCCAGCATTTT; cdr3_aa: CASSLGQGGNQPQHF
j_call: TRBJ1-3; d_call: -; v_call: TRBV2; clone_size: few; cdr3_nt: TGTGCCAGCAGTCTTACCCACCTTCAGGACTCTGGAAACACCATATATTTT; cdr3_aa: CASSLTHLQDSGNTIYF
j_call: TRBJ2-7; d_call: -; v_call: TRBV13; clone_size: few; cdr3_nt: TGTGCCAGCAGCTTAGGGCGAAGTCTCTCCTACGAGCAGTACTTC; cdr3_aa: CASSLGRSLSYEQYF
j_call: TRBJ1-5; d_call: -; v_call: TRBV15; clone_size: -; cdr3_nt: TGTGCCACCAGCAGACAGGCTAATCAGCCCCAGCATTTT; cdr3_aa: CATSRQANQPQHF
j_call: TRBJ1-1; d_call: -; v_call: TRBV5-6; clone_size: -; cdr3_nt: TGTGCCAGCAGCTCTATCGACAGAGGGCCTGAAGCTTTCTTT; cdr3_aa: CASSSIDRGPEAFF
j_call: TRBJ2-5; d_call: TRBD2; v_call: TRBV9; clone_size: -; cdr3_nt: TGTGCCAGCAGCGTGGGACTAACAGAGACCCAGTACTTC; cdr3_aa: CASSVGLTETQYF
j_call: TRBJ1-3; d_call: -; v_call: TRBV2; clone_size: -; cdr3_nt: TGTGCCAGCAGTGCTTCCGCGGTACCTGGAAACACCATATATTTT; cdr3_aa: CASSASAVPGNTIYF
j_call: TRBJ2-1; d_call: TRBD2; v_call: TRBV7-7; clone_size: -; cdr3_nt: TGTGCTAGCAGCAAGGCAAGCGGGGGGGCGATGAATGAGCAGTTCTTC; cdr3_aa: CASSKASGGAMNEQFF
j_call: TRBJ1-1; d_call: -; v_call: TRBV7-2; clone_size: -; cdr3_nt: TGTGCCAGCAGCCCACAGGGAGGGTTGGGCACTGAAGCTTTCTTT; cdr3_aa: CASSPQGGLGTEAFF
j_call: TRBJ2-6; d_call: -; v_call: TRBV28; clone_size: few; cdr3_nt: TGTGCCAGCAGCCTCCTCAGGGTGTTCCTAACTTCTGGGGCCAACGTCCTGACTTTC; cdr3_aa: CASSLLRVFLTSGANVLTF
j_call: TRBJ1-4; d_call: -; v_call: TRBV29-1; clone_size: -; cdr3_nt: TGCAGCGTGTGGGGGTTTGAGGAGGAAAAACTGTTTTTT; cdr3_aa: CSVWGFEEEKLFF
j_call: TRBJ1-2; d_call: -; v_call: TRBV25-1; clone_size: few; cdr3_nt: TGTGCCAGCAGTGAACAGGCAGATTTCTATGGCTACACCTTC; cdr3_aa: CASSEQADFYGYTF
j_call: TRBJ1-1; d_call: -; v_call: TRBV7-2; clone_size: few; cdr3_nt: TGTGCCAGCAGCAGAGACATACTGAACACTGAAGCTTTCTTT; cdr3_aa: CASSRDILNTEAFF
j_call: TRBJ2-2; d_call: -; v_call: TRBV29-1; clone_size: -; cdr3_nt: TGCAGCGTTGAGGGCCATCCCACCGGGGAGCTGTTTTTT; cdr3_aa: CSVEGHPTGELFF